Each of the 14 T cell receptor beta chains below was sequenced from the same sample in a study of response to subunit inactivated influenza vaccine. TCRdb ran MiXCR on the RT-PCR reads and lists one entry per CDR3 protein. Of hundreds of thousands of distinct CDR3 sequences listed, about 11% are singletons. Sample: PBMCs from blood, taken on the day of vaccination. The source of these receptors is a man in his fifties who received an inactivated influenza vaccine.

A single count supports this clonotype. This rearrangement joins TRBV12-3 or TRBV12-4 to TRBJ1-2; perhaps TRBD1 as D (6 bases). The CDR3 loop spans 16 amino acids. V was cut by 1 base and J by 6 bases, with 18 bases left in between. The CDR3: CASSLGRGGGLNGYTF. In DNA form, the CDR3 reads TGTGCCAGCAGTTTAGGCAGGGGAGGGGGTTTGAATGGCTACACCTTC.

V gene TRBV7-9 combines with J gene TRBJ2-7; no clear D. This CDR3 has 15 amino acids. Germline CDR1 is SEHNR and CDR2 is FQNEAQ (reference sequence). Trimming shortened V by 6 bases and J by 5 bases, and 20 bases separated the two germline ends. CDR3 bases: TGTGCCAGCAGTCTCATGTTGACGGATTTCGACGAGCAGTACTTC. It codes for CASSLMLTDFDEQYF. Filled out from reference TRBV7-9 and TRBJ2-7, the complete variable domain reads DTGVSQNPRHKITKRGQNVTFRCDPISEHNRLYWYRQTLGQGPEFLTYFQNEAQLEKSRLLSDRFSAERPKGSFSTLEIQRTEQGDSAMYLCASSLMLTDFDEQYFGPGTRLTVT.

This clonotype was detected many times. The chain couples TRBV28 to TRBJ2-1; 7 bases agree with TRBD2. The CDR3 length is 14 residues. Trimming cost V 2 bases and J 7 bases; bases outside gene matches: 5. The V gene's germline CDR1 is MDHEN and CDR2 SYDVKM. This chain's CDR3 is CASSLGGGGNEQFF. The CDR3 DNA reads TGTGCCAGCAGTTTAGGCGGGGGTGGGAATGAGCAGTTCTTC. Drawing the rest from reference TRBV28 and TRBJ2-1, the complete variable domain is DVKVTQSSRYLVKRTGEKVFLECVQDMDHENMFWYRQDPGLGLRLIYFSYDVKMKEKGDIPEGYSVSREKKERFSLILESASTNQTSMYLCASSLGGGGNEQFFGPGTRLTVL.

A remark on this clonotype: Lacking the conserved final phenylalanine or tryptophan, this CDR3 likely reflects a read error. The chain carries TRBV20-1 and TRBJ2-1; 7 positions agree with TRBD2. Trimming cost V 2 bases and J 2 bases; bases outside gene matches: 9. Germline V gene lookup returns CDR1 DFQATT and CDR2 SNEGSKA (reference sequence). This CDR3 region has 16 residues. CDR3 nucleotide sequence: TGCAGTGCTAGATCCCCTGCGGGAGCGGCCTACAATGAGCAGTTCCTC. This gives the protein CSARSPAGAAYNEQFL.

This clonotype showed up just a few times. The chain is built from TRBV20-1 and TRBJ2-7; 10 positions match TRBD1. V lost 0 bases to trimming and J lost 4 bases; unmatched junction nucleotides: 9. The CDR3 is made up of 16 amino acids. CDR1 and CDR2 (germline): DFQATT, SNEGSKA (reference sequence). CDR3 amino acids: CSARDVMGQGWYEQYF. CDR3 bases: TGCAGTGCTAGAGATGTAATGGGACAGGGGTGGTACGAGCAGTACTTC.

The chain has TRBV20-1 and TRBJ2-7; 13 positions agree with TRBD2. Germline V gene lookup returns CDR1 DFQATT and CDR2 SNEGSKA (reference sequence). V shed 3 bases, J shed 2 bases, and the junction held 7 bases outside the gene matches. The CDR3 is 16 amino acids. Written as DNA, the CDR3 is TGCAGTGCTAGGGGGACTAGCGGGGATCGGACCTACGAGCAGTACTTC. This gives the protein CSARGTSGDRTYEQYF.

This clonotype was counted ten times or more. This chain joins TRBV12-3 or TRBV12-4 and TRBJ2-2; D is possibly TRBD2 (6 bases). Between the trimmed V and J ends, which lost 6 bases and 5 bases, there was a span of 10 bases. This CDR3 region has 13 residues. For the CDR3, the DNA is TGTGCCAGCAGGGAGGGTCTTACCGGGGAGCTGTTTTTT. It is translated as CASREGLTGELFF.

This clonotype was picked up a small number of times. The chain carries TRBV21-1 and TRBJ1-6. TRBV21-1 is noted as a pseudogene. This CDR3 has 9 amino acids. CDR3 residues: CAEGLTLHF. CDR3 nucleotides: TGTGCCGAAGGGTTGACCCTCCACTTT.

This clonotype was recorded a few times. The chain couples TRBV5-1 to TRBJ2-3; possibly TRBD1 for D (5 bases). This CDR3 region has 15 residues. In germline, CDR1 is SGHRS, CDR2 YFSETQ. The germline V and J ends were trimmed by 1 base and 5 bases, with 14 bases remaining between them. Written as DNA, the CDR3 is TGCGCCAGCAGCTTGTCTTCAGGGTTGAGAGATACGCAGTATTTT. Encoded protein: CASSLSSGLRDTQYF.

The V and J genes are TRBV6-2 or TRBV6-3 and TRBJ2-2, with D uncertain. The V gene lost 6 bases and the J gene lost 4 bases, with 9 bases spanning the gap. The length of the CDR3 is 13 residues. CDR1 is MNHEY, CDR2 SVGEGT, per germline. The CDR3 DNA reads as TGTGCCAGCAGGGCCGGGTCCACCGGGGAGCTGTTTTTT. Translated: CASRAGSTGELFF.

This clonotype was observed a handful of times. At one end, the junction sequence differs from germline, possibly due to a read error. V and J are TRBV20-1 and TRBJ2-1; TRBD2 agrees at 8 bases. Germline assignment: CDR1 DFQATT and CDR2 SNEGSKA (reference sequence). The CDR3 sequence is 12 residues long. CDR3 DNA: TGCAGTGCTAGGGACTTCGGACTAGCTTTCCTCTTC. Its protein product is CSARDFGLAFLF.

This clonotype was seen repeatedly, ten times or more. The V call is TRBV6-2 or TRBV6-3, the J call TRBJ2-7, with TRBD1 matching over 7 bases. J lost 3 bases, V lost 5 bases, and 4 bases had no gene match. Germline-derived CDR1 and CDR2 are MNHEY and SVGEGT. There are 13 residues in the CDR3. The CDR3 region is CASSQQGYYEQYF. The CDR3 nucleotides read TGTGCCAGCAGTCAACAGGGGTACTACGAGCAGTACTTC.

The chain's CDR3 is CASTTFRRARVSGYTF. The DNA for the CDR3 is TGTGCCAGCACCACCTTTCGCAGGGCCCGGGTCTCTGGCTACACCTTC. The chain employs TRBV28 and TRBJ1-2; maybe TRBD1 (5 bases). V was clipped by 7 bases and J by 7 bases, with 25 bases between them. The CDR3 contains 16 residues. CDR1 and CDR2 from the germline V gene are MDHEN and SYDVKM.

Ten or more counts support this clonotype. For the CDR3, the DNA is TGCAGCGCCGTCGCCTGGGGGTTGGACGGTGAAAAACTGTTTTTT. Amino acid sequence: CSAVAWGLDGEKLFF. The V and J genes are TRBV29-1 and TRBJ1-4, with TRBD1 as a possible D gene (5 bases). Germline V gives CDR1 SQVTM, CDR2 ANQGSEA. Trimming pared 7 bases from V and 7 bases from J, leaving 22 bases between. The CDR3 length is 15 residues.